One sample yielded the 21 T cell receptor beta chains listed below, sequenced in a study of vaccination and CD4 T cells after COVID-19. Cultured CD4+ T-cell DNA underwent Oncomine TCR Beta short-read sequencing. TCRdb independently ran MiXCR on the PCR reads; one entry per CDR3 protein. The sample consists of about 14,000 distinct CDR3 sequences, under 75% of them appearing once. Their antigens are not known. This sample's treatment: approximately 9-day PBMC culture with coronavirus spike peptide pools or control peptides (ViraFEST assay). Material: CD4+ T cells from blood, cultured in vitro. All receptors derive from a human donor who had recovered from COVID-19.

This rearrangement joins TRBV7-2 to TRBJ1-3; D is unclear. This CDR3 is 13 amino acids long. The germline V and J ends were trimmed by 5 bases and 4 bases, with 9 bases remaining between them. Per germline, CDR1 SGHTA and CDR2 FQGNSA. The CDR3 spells CASSQTQGNTIYF. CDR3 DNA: TGTGCCAGCAGCCAAACACAGGGAAACACCATATATTTT.

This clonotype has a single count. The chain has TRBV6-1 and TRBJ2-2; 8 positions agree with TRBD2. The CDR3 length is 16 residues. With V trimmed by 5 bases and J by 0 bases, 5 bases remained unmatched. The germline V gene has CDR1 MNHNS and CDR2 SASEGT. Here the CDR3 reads CASSQGRGANTGELFF. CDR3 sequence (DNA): TGTGCCAGCAGTCAGGGGCGGGGGGCGAACACCGGGGAGCTGTTTTTT.

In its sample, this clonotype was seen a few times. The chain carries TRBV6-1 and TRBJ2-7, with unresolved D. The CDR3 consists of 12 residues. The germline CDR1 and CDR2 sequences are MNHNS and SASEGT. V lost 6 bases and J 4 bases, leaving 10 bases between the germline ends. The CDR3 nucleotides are TGTGCCAGCAGCGCCTGGGGATACGAGCAGTACTTC. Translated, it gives CASSAWGYEQYF.

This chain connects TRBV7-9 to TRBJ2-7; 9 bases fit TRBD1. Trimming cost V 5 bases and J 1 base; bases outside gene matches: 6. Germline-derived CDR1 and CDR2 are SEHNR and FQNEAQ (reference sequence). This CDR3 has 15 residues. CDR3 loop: CASSDTDRGSYEQYF. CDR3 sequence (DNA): TGTGCCAGCAGCGACACGGACAGGGGTTCCTACGAGCAGTACTTC. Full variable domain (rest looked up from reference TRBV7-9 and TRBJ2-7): DTGVSQNPRHKITKRGQNVTFRCDPISEHNRLYWYRQTLGQGPEFLTYFQNEAQLEKSRLLSDRFSAERPKGSFSTLEIQRTEQGDSAMYLCASSDTDRGSYEQYFGPGTRLTVT.

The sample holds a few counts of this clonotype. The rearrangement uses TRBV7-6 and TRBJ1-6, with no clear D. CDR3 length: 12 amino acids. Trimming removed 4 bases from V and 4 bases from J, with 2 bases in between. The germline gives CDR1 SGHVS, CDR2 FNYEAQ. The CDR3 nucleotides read TGTGCCAGCAGCTCGTATAATTCACCCCTCCACTTT. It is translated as CASSSYNSPLHF.

The CDR3 DNA sequence: TGTGCCAGCAGTGAAAATGTCCAGGGGAACGAGCAGTACTTC. As protein: CASSENVQGNEQYF. The rearrangement links TRBV2 to TRBJ2-7, with a tentative D call TRBD1 (6 bases). Trimming took off 2 bases at V and 5 bases at J, with 13 bases between the two ends. CDR3 length equals 14 residues. The germline V gene has CDR1 SNHLY and CDR2 FYNNEI.

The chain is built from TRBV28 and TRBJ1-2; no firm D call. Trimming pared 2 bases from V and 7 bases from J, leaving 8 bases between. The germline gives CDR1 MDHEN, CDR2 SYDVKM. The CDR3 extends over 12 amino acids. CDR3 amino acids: CASSLLSVGYTF. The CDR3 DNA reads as TGTGCCAGCAGTTTACTTTCGGTTGGCTACACCTTC.

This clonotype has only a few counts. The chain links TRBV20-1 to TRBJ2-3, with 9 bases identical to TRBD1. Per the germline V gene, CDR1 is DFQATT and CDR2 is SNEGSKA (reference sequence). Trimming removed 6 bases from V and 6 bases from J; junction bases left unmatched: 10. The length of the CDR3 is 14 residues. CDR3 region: CSAISGTGTDTQYF. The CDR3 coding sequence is TGCAGTGCCATCTCCGGGACAGGGACGGATACGCAGTATTTT.

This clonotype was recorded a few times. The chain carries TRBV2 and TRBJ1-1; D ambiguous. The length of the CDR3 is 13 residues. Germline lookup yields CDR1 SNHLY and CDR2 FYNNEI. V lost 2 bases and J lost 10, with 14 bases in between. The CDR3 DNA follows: TGTGCCAGCAGTGAAACGGCAGTGGACTCAGCTTTCTTT. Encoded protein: CASSETAVDSAFF.

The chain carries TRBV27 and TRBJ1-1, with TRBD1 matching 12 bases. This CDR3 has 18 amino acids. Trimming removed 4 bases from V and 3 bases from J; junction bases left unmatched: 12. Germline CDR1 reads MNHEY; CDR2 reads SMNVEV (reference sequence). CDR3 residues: CASSSRRGTGGLDTEAFF. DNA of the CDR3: TGTGCCAGCAGTTCGCGGCGGGGGACAGGGGGCCTAGACACTGAAGCTTTCTTT.

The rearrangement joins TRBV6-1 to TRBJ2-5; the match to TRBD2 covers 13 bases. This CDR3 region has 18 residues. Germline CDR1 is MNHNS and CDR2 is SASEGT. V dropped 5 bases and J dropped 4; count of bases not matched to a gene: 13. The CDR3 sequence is CASSRTSGRVELGETQYF. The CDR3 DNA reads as TGTGCCAGCAGTCGGACTAGCGGGAGAGTCGAGCTGGGAGAGACCCAGTACTTC.

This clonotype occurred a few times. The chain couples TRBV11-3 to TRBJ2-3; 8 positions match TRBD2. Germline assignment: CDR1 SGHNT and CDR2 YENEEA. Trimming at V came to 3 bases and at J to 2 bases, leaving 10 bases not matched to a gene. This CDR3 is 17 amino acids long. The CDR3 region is CASSFPSGGLHTDTQYF. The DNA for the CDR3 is TGTGCCAGCAGCTTTCCAAGCGGGGGTCTACACACAGATACGCAGTATTTT.

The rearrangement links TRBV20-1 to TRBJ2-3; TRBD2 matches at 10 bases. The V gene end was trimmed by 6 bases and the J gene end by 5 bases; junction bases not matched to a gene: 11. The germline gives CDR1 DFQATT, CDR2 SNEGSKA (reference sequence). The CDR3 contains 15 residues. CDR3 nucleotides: TGCAGTGCCCAGGGGCTAGCGGGGGTTATAGATACGCAGTATTTT. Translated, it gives CSAQGLAGVIDTQYF.

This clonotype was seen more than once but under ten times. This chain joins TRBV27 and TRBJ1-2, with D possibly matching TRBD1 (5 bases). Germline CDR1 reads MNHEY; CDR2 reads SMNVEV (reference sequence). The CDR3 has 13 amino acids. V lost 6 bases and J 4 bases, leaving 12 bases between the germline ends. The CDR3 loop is CASRADKSYGYTF. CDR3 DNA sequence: TGTGCCAGCAGGGCGGACAAGAGCTATGGCTACACCTTC.

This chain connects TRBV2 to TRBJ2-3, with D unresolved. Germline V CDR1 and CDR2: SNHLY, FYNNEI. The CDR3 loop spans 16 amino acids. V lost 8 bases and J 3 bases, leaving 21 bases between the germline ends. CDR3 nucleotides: TGTGCCAGCGACCCCTTCCGGTTTAGGACGACAGATACGCAGTATTTT. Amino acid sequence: CASDPFRFRTTDTQYF.

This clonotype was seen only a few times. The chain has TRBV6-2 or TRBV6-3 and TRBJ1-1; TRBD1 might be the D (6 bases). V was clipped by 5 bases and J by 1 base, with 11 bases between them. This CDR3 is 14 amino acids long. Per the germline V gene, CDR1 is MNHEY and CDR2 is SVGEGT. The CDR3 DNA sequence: TGTGCCAGCAGTGATCCACAGGGGAACACTGAAGCTTTCTTT. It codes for CASSDPQGNTEAFF.

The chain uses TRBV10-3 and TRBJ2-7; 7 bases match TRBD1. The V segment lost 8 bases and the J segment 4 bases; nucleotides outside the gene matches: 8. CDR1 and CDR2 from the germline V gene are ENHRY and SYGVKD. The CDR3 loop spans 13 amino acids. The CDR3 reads CAIGWDSSYEQYF. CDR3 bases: TGTGCCATCGGGTGGGACAGTTCTTACGAGCAGTACTTC.

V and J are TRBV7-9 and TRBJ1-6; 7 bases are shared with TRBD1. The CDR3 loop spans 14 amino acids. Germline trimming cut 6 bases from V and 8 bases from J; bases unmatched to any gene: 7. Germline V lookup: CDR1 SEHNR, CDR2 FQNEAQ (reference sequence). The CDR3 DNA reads TGTGCCAGCAGGGCAAGACAGGGTGATTCACCCCTCCACTTT. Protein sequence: CASRARQGDSPLHF.

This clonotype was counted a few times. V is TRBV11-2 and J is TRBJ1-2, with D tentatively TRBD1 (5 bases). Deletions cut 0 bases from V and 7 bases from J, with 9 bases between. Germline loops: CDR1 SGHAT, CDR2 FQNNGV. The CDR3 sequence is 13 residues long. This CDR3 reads CASSLDREGGYTF. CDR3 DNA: TGTGCCAGCAGCTTAGACAGGGAGGGTGGCTACACCTTC.

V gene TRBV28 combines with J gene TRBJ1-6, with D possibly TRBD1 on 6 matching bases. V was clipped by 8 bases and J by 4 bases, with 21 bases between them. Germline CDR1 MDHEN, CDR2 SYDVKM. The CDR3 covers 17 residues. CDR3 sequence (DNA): TGTGCCAGCCGGCCCTCAGGACAGAAACAATATAATTCACCCCTCCACTTT. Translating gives CASRPSGQKQYNSPLHF.

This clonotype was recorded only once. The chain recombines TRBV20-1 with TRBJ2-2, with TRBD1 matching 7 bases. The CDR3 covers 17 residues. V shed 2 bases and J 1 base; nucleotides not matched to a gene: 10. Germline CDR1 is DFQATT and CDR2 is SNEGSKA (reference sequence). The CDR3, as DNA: TGCAGTGCTAGACCTAAACAGGGGATGAGGAACACCGGGGAGCTGTTTTTT. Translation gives CSARPKQGMRNTGELFF.